This T cell receptor beta chain stems from a study of long-term antiretroviral therapy in people with HIV. After removal of 1 base from V and 6 bases from J, the junction contained 3 bases not matched to a gene. The CDR3 extends over 15 amino acids. CDR1 and CDR2 from the germline V gene are MNHEY and SMNVEV (reference sequence). Assay version v3.0 of immunoSEQ was used, and it was run at survey level. The repertoire was sequenced with immunoSEQ multiplex PCR; TCRdb's copy has only in-frame clones and lacks some. The table lists tens of thousands of clones, roughly four fifths of them singletons. The chain is built from TRBV27 and TRBJ2-2; 9 nucleotides line up with TRBD1. This TCR was sampled from a woman in her 30s with HIV. Sequencing used unsorted PBMCs, obtained 1.1 years before starting antiretroviral therapy. The CDR3 bases are TGTGCCAGCAGTTTATTAGGGACAGGGCCCGGGGAGCTGTTTTTT. This encodes CASSLLGTGPGELFF.